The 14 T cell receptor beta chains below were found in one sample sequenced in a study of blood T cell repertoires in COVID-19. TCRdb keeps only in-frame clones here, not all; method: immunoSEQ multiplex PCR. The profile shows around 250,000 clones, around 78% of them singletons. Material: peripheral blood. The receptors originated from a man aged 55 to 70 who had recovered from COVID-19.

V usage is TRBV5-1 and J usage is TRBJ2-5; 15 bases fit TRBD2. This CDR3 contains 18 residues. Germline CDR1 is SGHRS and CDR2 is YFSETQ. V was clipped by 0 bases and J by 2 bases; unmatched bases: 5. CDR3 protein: CASSLVGLAGGPQETQYF. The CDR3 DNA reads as TGCGCCAGCAGCTTGGTGGGACTAGCGGGGGGTCCTCAAGAGACCCAGTACTTC.

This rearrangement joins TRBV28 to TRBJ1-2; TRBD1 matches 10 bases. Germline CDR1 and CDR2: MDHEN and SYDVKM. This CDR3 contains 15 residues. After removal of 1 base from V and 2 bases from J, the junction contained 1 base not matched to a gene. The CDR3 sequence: CASSLSDRGNYGYTF. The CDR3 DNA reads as TGTGCCAGCAGTTTATCGGACAGGGGGAACTATGGCTACACCTTC.

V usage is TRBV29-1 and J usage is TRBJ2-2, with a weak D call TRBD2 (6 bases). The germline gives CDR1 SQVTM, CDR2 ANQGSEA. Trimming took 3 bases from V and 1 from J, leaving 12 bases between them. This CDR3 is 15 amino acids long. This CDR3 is CSVDGGRGNTGELFF. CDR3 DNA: TGCAGCGTTGACGGGGGTCGGGGGAACACCGGGGAGCTGTTTTTT.

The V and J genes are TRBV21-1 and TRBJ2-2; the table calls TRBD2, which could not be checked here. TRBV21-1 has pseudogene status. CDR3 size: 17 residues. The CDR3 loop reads CASTIGTSGRNTGELFF. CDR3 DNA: TGTGCCAGCACCATTGGGACTAGCGGGAGGAACACCGGGGAGCTGTTTTTT.

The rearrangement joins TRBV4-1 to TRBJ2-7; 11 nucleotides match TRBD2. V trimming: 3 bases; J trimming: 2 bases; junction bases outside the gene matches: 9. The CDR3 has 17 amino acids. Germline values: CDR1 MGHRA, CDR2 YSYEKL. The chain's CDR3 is CASSQDYLAGGAYEQYF. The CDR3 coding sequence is TGCGCCAGCAGCCAGGACTACCTAGCGGGAGGAGCCTACGAGCAGTACTTC.

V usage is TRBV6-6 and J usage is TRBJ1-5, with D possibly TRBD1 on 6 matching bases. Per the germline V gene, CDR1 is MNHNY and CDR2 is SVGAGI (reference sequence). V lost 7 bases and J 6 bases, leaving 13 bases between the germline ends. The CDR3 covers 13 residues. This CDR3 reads CASTTGKGQPQHF. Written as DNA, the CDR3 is TGTGCCAGCACCACAGGGAAAGGTCAGCCCCAGCATTTT.

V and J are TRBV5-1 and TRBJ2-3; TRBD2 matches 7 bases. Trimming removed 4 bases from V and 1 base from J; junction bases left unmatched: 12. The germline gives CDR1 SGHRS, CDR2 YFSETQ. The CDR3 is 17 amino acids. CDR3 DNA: TGCGCCAGCAGCAAGGAACCTAGGGCGGGAGGCACAGATACGCAGTATTTT. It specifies CASSKEPRAGGTDTQYF.

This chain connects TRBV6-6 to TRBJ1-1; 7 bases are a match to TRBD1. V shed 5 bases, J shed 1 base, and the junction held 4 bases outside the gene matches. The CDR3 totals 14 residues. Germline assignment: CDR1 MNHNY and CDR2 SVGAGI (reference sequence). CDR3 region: CASSQGTANTEAFF. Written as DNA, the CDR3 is TGTGCCAGCAGTCAGGGGACAGCGAACACTGAAGCTTTCTTT.

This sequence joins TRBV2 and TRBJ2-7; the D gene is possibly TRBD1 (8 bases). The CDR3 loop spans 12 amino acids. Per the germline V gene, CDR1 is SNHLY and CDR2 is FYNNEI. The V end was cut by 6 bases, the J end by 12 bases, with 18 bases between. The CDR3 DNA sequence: TGTGCCAGCAGCGCCGGGACAGGCGGGGGGTACTTC. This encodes CASSAGTGGGYF. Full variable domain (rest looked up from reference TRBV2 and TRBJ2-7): EPEVTQTPSHQVTQMGQEVILRCVPISNHLYFYWYRQILGQKVEFLVSFYNNEISEKSEIFDDQFSVERPDGSNFTLKIRSTKLEDSAMYFCASSAGTGGGYFGPGTRLTVT.

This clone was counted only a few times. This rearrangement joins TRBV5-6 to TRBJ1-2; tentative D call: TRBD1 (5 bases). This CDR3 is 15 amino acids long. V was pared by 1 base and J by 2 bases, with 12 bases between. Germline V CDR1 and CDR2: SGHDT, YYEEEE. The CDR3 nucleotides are TGTGCCAGCAGCTTGACAGGCATGGAGAACTATGGCTACACCTTC. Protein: CASSLTGMENYGYTF. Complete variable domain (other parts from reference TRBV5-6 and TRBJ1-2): DAGVTQSPTHLIKTRGQQVTLRCSPKSGHDTVSWYQQALGQGPQFIFQYYEEEERQRGNFPDRFSGHQFPNYSSELNVNALLLGDSALYLCASSLTGMENYGYTFGSGTRLTVV.

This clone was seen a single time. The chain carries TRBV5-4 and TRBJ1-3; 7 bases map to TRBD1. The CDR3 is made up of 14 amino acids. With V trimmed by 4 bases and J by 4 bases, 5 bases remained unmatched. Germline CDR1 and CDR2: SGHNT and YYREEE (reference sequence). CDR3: CASSRQGEGNTIYF. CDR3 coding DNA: TGTGCCAGCAGCCGACAGGGAGAGGGAAACACCATATATTTT.

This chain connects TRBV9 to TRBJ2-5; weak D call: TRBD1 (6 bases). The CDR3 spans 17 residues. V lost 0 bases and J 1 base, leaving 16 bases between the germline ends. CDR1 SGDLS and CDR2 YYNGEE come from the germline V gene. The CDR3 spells CASSVGGTKGPQETQYF. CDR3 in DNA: TGTGCCAGCAGCGTAGGAGGGACAAAAGGGCCCCAAGAGACCCAGTACTTC.

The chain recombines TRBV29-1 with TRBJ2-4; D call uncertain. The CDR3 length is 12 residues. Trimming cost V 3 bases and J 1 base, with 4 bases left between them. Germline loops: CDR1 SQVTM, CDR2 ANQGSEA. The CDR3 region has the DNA TGCAGCGTTGACGTTGCCAAAAACATTCAGTACTTC. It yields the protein CSVDVAKNIQYF.

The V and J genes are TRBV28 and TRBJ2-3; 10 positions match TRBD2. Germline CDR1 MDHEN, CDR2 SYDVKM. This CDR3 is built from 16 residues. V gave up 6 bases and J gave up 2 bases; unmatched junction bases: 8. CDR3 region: CASRPAGGPVTDTQYF. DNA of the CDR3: TGTGCCAGCAGACCAGCGGGGGGGCCGGTCACAGATACGCAGTATTTT.